The 9 T cell receptor beta chains given below trace back to one sample, sequenced in a study of Tregs in tolerant kidney transplant recipients. Using immunoSEQ multiplex PCR, the repertoire was profiled, and TCRdb retains in-frame clones only, with some absent. The data contain 100,000 to 130,000 clones, 90% of them singletons. Sequences were derived from CD4+ T cells from blood, sampled before the transplant. The origin of the receptors is a human donor who received a combined kidney and bone marrow transplant.

J is TRBJ1-2 and V is TRBV30; TRBD1 might be the D (5 bases). The CDR3 consists of 15 residues. V dropped 3 bases and J dropped 8 bases, with 22 bases sitting between them. Germline CDR1 GTSNPN, CDR2 SVGIG (reference sequence). CDR3 bases: TGTGCCTGGAGCCTGCGGGGAGGGGCGGCGGGAGGCTACACCTTC. Amino acid sequence: CAWSLRGGAAGGYTF.

The chain joins TRBV10-3 to TRBJ2-3; D is possibly TRBD2 (5 bases). This CDR3 has 12 amino acids. V lost 2 bases, J lost 8 bases, and 8 bases lay in between. Germline values: CDR1 ENHRY, CDR2 SYGVKD. In DNA, the CDR3 is TGTGCCATCAGTGAGGAGGGTGGTACGCAGTATTTT. Translation gives CAISEEGGTQYF.

V gene TRBV7-8 combines with J gene TRBJ1-2, with TRBD1 matching 8 bases. The CDR3 is 14 amino acids. Trimming cost V 3 bases and J 2 bases; bases outside gene matches: 2. The germline V gene has CDR1 SGHVS and CDR2 FQNEAQ. CDR3 DNA: TGTGCCAGCAGCTTCGACAGGGGAAACTATGGCTACACCTTC. This gives the protein CASSFDRGNYGYTF. The whole variable domain, remainder taken from reference TRBV7-8 and TRBJ1-2, is GAGVSQSPRYKVAKRGQDVALRCDPISGHVSLFWYQQALGQGPEFLTYFQNEAQLDKSGLPSDRFFAERPEGSVSTLKIQRTQQEDSAVYLCASSFDRGNYGYTFGSGTRLTVV.

The rearrangement links TRBV6-5 to TRBJ2-2, with TRBD2 matching 7 bases. The CDR3 has 15 amino acids. Germline V gene lookup returns CDR1 MNHEY and CDR2 SVGAGI. The ends lost 4 bases at V and 1 base at J; junction bases unmatched: 3. CDR3 region: CASSWGGRNTGELFF. In DNA, the CDR3 is TGTGCCAGCAGTTGGGGGGGTAGGAACACCGGGGAGCTGTTTTTT.

The chain uses TRBV10-2 and TRBJ2-3; TRBD2 matches at 7 bases. Looked up from germline, CDR1 is WSHSY and CDR2 is SAAADI. The V and J ends lost 6 bases and 3 bases, in that order; junction bases with no gene match: 3. This CDR3 has 13 residues. CDR3 coding DNA: TGCGCCAGCAGGGTGGGGGGGACAGATACGCAGTATTTT. Residues: CASRVGGTDTQYF.

In this sample, this clone turned up once. V and J are TRBV2 and TRBJ2-2, with 12 bases that match TRBD2. J was trimmed by 0 bases and V by 8 bases; bases with no gene match: 1. This CDR3 is 15 amino acids long. Per the germline V gene, CDR1 is SNHLY and CDR2 is FYNNEI. CDR3 loop: CASLAGGTNTGELFF. CDR3 bases: TGTGCCAGCCTAGCGGGAGGGACGAACACCGGGGAGCTGTTTTTT. Full variable domain (rest looked up from reference TRBV2 and TRBJ2-2): EPEVTQTPSHQVTQMGQEVILRCVPISNHLYFYWYRQILGQKVEFLVSFYNNEISEKSEIFDDQFSVERPDGSNFTLKIRSTKLEDSAMYFCASLAGGTNTGELFFGEGSRLTVL.

This chain joins TRBV6-1 and TRBJ2-2; the D is unclear. The germline V gene encodes CDR1 MNHNS and CDR2 SASEGT. CDR3 length: 15 amino acids. V lost 0 bases to trimming and J lost 4 bases, with 9 bases between them. The CDR3 nucleotides read TGTGCCAGCAGTGAAGCGGCGGAAAGCACCGGGGAGCTGTTTTTT. Amino acid sequence: CASSEAAESTGELFF.

The genes are TRBV5-1 and TRBJ1-1, with D maybe TRBD1 (5 bases). The germline gives CDR1 SGHRS, CDR2 YFSETQ. Trimming took 1 base from V and 0 from J, leaving 13 bases between them. CDR3 length: 16 residues. For the CDR3, the DNA is TGCGCCAGCAGCTTGATGCGGGGGGTCATGAACACTGAAGCTTTCTTT. Its translation: CASSLMRGVMNTEAFF.

The gene calls are TRBV29-1 and TRBJ2-3; D gene ambiguous. The length of the CDR3 is 14 residues. With 5 bases removed from V and 1 base from J, the gap between germline ends came to 13 bases. Germline CDR1 reads SQVTM; CDR2 reads ANQGSEA. Here the CDR3 reads CSVLERRGTDTQYF. The CDR3 DNA sequence: TGCAGCGTTTTGGAGAGGAGAGGCACAGATACGCAGTATTTT.